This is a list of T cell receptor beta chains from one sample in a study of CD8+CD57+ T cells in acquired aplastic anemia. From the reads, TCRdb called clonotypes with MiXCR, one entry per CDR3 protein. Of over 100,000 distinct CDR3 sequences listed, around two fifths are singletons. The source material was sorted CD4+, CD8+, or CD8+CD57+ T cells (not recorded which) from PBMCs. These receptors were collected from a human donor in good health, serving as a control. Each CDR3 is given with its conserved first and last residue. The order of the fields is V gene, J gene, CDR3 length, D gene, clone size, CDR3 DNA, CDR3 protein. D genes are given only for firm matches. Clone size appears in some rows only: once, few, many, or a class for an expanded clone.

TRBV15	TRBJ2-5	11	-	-	TGTGCCACCAGCAAAGAAGAGACCCAGTACTTC	CATSKEETQYF
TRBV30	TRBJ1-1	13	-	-	TGTGCCTGGGGAGCAGGGGTCGGAACTGAAGCTTTCTTT	CAWGAGVGTEAFF
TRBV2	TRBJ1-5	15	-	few	TGTGCCAGCAGCTCAGGCCCTAATAGCAATCAGCCCCAGCATTTT	CASSSGPNSNQPQHF
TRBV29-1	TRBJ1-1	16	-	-	TGCAGCGTTCAGTATCTTAACAGAGCAACTCTTACTGAAGCTTTCTTT	CSVQYLNRATLTEAFF
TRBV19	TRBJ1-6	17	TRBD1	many	TGTGCCAGTAGTACCCACCGCTTTAGACAGGGAAGTTCACCCCTCCACTTT	CASSTHRFRQGSSPLHF
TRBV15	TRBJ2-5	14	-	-	TGTGCCACCAGCAGAGATCTCTCCCAAGAGACCCAGTACTTC	CATSRDLSQETQYF
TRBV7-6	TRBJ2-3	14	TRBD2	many	TGTGCCAGCAGCTTCAGCGGGGGCACAGATACGCAGTATTTT	CASSFSGGTDTQYF
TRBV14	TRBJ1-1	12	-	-	TGTGCCTGCAGCCCTTTTAACACTGAAGCTTTCTTT	CACSPFNTEAFF
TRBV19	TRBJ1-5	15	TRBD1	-	TGTGCCAGTAGACCGGGACAGAGTAGCAATCAGCCCCAGCATTTT	CASRPGQSSNQPQHF
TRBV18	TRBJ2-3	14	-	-	TGTGCCAGCTCACTGATGAGGAGCACAGATACGCAGTATTTT	CASSLMRSTDTQYF
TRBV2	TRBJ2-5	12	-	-	TGTGCCAGCGCGGGGGCGAAAGAGACCCAGTACTTC	CASAGAKETQYF
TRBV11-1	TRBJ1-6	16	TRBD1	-	TGTGCCAGCAGCTTGTTCAGGGGGCGACTCAATTCACCCCTCCACTTT	CASSLFRGRLNSPLHF
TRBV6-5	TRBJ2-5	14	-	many	TGTGCCAGCAGTTACTCGGACCTCCAAGAGACCCAGTACTTC	CASSYSDLQETQYF
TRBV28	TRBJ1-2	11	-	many	TGTGCCAGCAGTTTGGGAGGGGGCTACACCTTC	CASSLGGGYTF
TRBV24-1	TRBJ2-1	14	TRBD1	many	TGTGCCACCAGTGATCCTTACAGGGGCGGAGAGCAGTTCTTC	CATSDPYRGGEQFF
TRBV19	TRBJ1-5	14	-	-	TGTGCCAGTAGCATTCAAAACGGCAATCAGCCCCAGCATTTT	CASSIQNGNQPQHF
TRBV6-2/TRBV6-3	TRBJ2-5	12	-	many	TGTGCCAGCAGTTACTCGGCGGAGACCCAGTACTTC	CASSYSAETQYF
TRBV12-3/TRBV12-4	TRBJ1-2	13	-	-	TGTGCCAGCAGTTCTCTTACCACACTTACAGCGGTCTTC	CASSSLTTLTAVF
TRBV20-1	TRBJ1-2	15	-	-	TGCAGTGCTAGAGATATACGGGGCACGGGCTATGGCTACACCTTC	CSARDIRGTGYGYTF
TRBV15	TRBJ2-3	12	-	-	TGTGCCACCAGCAGGGTAGAGGATACGCAGTATTTT	CATSRVEDTQYF
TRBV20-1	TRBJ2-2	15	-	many	TGCAGTGCTAGAGGGGAAGAGGGCGACACCGGGGAGCTGTTTTTT	CSARGEEGDTGELFF
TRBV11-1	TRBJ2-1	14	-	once	TGTGCCAGCAGCTTGGGGGGGCCTCCGAATGAGCAGTTCTTC	CASSLGGPPNEQFF
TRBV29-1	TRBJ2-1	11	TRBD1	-	TGCAGCGTTGCAACAGGGGATGAGCAGTTCTTC	CSVATGDEQFF
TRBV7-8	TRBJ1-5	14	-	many	TGTGCCAGCAGCTTGGACAGACTCAATCAGCCCCAGCATTTT	CASSLDRLNQPQHF
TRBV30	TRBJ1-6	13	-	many	TGTGCCTGGAGTGAGAGGGGGTATTCACCCCTCCACTTT	CAWSERGYSPLHF
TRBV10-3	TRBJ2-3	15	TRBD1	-	TGTGCCATCAGACAGGGGGAGCAAAGCACAGATACGCAGTATTTT	CAIRQGEQSTDTQYF
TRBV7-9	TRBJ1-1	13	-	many	TGTGCCAGCAGCACAGCGGGTGGGAGCCTCCCTTTCTTT	CASSTAGGSLPFF
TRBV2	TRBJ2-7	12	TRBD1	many	TGTGCCACGGGGCAGGGGGCAACCGAGCAGTACTTC	CATGQGATEQYF
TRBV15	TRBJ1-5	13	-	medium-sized	TGTGCCACCAGCAGAGATAGGGATCAGCCCCAGCATTTT	CATSRDRDQPQHF
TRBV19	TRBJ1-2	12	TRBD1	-	TGTGCCAGTACCTTGGACAGGGACCTCTACACCTTC	CASTLDRDLYTF
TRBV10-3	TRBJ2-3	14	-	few	TGTGCCACCCAACGGAGCGGGAGCACAGATACGCAGTATTTT	CATQRSGSTDTQYF
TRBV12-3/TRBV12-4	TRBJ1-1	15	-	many	TGTGCCAGCAGCCCCACGGACGGACGGAACACTGAAGCTTTCTTT	CASSPTDGRNTEAFF
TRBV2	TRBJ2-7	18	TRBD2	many	TGTGCCAGCAGTAAAGGGGCTCACGGACTAGCGGGGTCCTACGAGCAGTACTTC	CASSKGAHGLAGSYEQYF
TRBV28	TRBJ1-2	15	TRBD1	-	TGTGCCAGCACTCCTGGGACAGGTGCTAACTATGGCTACACCTTC	CASTPGTGANYGYTF
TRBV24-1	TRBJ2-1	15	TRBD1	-	TGTGCCACCAGTGATTCGGGACAGGGGGTCGATGAGCAGTTCTTC	CATSDSGQGVDEQFF
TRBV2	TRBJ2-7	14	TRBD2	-	TGTGCCAGCAGCTTACTAGCGGGACACTACGAGCAGTACTTC	CASSLLAGHYEQYF
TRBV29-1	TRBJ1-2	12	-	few	TGCAGCGTTGAAACGGCGCGGGGGGGCTACACCTTC	CSVETARGGYTF
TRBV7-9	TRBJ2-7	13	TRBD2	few	TGTGCCAGCAGCAGCGGGATGCCCTACGAGCAGTACTTC	CASSSGMPYEQYF
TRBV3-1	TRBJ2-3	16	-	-	TGTGCCAGCAGCCAAGCCGCCGGGACCTTCACAGATACGCAGTATTTT	CASSQAAGTFTDTQYF
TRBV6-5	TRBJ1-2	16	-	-	TGTGCCAGCAGTTACTCGCTGTTCGAGTCTATCTATGGCTACACCTTC	CASSYSLFESIYGYTF
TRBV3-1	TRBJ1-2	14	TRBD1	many	TGTGCCAGCAGCCCAACCACAGGGGAGAAGGGCTACACCTTC	CASSPTTGEKGYTF
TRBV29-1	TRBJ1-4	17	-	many	TGCAGCGTTGGGACGGGTCTTGTGGGCGCAACTAATGAAAAACTGTTTTTT	CSVGTGLVGATNEKLFF
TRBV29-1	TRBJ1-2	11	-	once	TGCAGCGTTGAGCGGAACTATGGCTACACCTTC	CSVERNYGYTF
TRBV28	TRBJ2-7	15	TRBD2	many	TGTGCCAGCAGCCAACTAGCGGGGGAGGCCTACGAGCAGTACTTC	CASSQLAGEAYEQYF
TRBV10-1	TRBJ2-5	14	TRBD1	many	TGCGCCAGCAGTATCACAGGGGGCACGGAGACCCAGTACTTC	CASSITGGTETQYF
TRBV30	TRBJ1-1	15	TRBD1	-	TGTGCCTGGAGCCACAGGGGGCTAAGGAACACTGAAGCTTTCTTT	CAWSHRGLRNTEAFF
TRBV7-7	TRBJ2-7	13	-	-	TGTGCCAGCAGCTTGGACACTAACTACGAGCAGTACTTC	CASSLDTNYEQYF
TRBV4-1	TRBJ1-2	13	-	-	TGCGCCAGCAGCCAAGGAGGGGGGATAGGCTACACCTTC	CASSQGGGIGYTF
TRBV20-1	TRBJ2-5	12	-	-	TGCAGTGTCCTGAGACAACAAGAGACCCAGTACTTC	CSVLRQQETQYF
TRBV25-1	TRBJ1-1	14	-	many	TGTGCCAGCAGTGAATCCGCCACCTCGGCTGAAGCTTTCTTT	CASSESATSAEAFF
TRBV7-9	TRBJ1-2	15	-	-	TGTGCCAGCAGCAGATTAAGCAGGGATCGCTATGGCTACACCTTC	CASSRLSRDRYGYTF
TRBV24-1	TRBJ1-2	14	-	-	TGTGCCACCAGTGATGTTACAGAGACCTATGGCTACACCTTC	CATSDVTETYGYTF
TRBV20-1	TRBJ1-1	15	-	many	TGCAGTGCTACTCCTATTGGTCGGGGGGGCACTGAAGCTTTCTTT	CSATPIGRGGTEAFF
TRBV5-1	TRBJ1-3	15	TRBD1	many	TGCGCCAGCAGCTGGGGACAGGAGGCTGGAAACACCATATATTTT	CASSWGQEAGNTIYF